This T cell receptor beta chain derives from a study of T cell clonality in common variable immunodeficiency. In this sample, this clone turned up a few times. The antigen is unknown. The read falls 3 residues short of the CDR3 end, and the missing part is taken from the germline J gene. TCRdb's copy holds only in-frame clones and misses some; the assay was immunoSEQ multiplex PCR. Listed for the sample are about 28,000 clones, none seen a single time. With V trimmed by 3 bases and J by 3 bases, 3 bases remained unmatched. This CDR3 is built from 17 residues. Per germline, CDR1 KGHSH and CDR2 LQKENI. Study conclusions and caveats: Common variable immunodeficiency TCR beta sequences reportedly had fewer deletions and N-nucleotide insertions.

The material sequenced was peripheral blood mononuclear cells. The TCR was taken from a human donor with common variable immunodeficiency. This chain uses TRBV18 with TRBJ2-3; TRBD2 agrees at 16 bases. CDR3 protein: CASSPSGLAGGTDTQYF. CDR3 bases read: TGTGCCAGCTCACCCTCGGGACTAGCGGGGGGGACAGATACG.